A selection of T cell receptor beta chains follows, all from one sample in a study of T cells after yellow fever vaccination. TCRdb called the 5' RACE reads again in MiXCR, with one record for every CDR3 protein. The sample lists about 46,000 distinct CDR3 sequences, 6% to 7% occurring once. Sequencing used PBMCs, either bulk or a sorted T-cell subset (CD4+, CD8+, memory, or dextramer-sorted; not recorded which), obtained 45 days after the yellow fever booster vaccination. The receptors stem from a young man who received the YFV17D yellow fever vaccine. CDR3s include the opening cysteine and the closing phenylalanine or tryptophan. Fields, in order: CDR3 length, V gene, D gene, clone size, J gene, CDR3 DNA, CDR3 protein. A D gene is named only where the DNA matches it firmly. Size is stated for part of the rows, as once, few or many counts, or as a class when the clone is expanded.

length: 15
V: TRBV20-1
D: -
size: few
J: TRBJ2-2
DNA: TGCAGTGCTAGAGATGTCACTACAAGGGCCGGGGAGCTGTTTTTT
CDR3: CSARDVTTRAGELFF

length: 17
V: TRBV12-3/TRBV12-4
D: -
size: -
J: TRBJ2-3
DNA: TGTGCCAGCAGTCAAGGATTCAGAACTCAAGGCACAGATACGCAGTATTTT
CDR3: CASSQGFRTQGTDTQYF

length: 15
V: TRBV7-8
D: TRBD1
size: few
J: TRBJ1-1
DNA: TGTGCCAGCAGCTTCCGACAGGGAGCCTACACTGAAGCTTTCTTT
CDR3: CASSFRQGAYTEAFF

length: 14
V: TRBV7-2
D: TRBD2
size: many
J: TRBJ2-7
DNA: TGTGCCAGCAGCTTGACGGGAGGGCCCTTGGAGTGGTTGTTC
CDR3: CASSLTGGPLEWLF

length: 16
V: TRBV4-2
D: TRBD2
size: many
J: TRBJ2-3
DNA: TGTGCCAGCAGGAAGCGGGAGCCGGATGGCACAGATACGCAGTATTTT
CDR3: CASRKREPDGTDTQYF

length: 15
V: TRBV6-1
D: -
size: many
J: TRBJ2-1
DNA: TGTGCCAGCAGTGACTACTGGGAGGGGGACAATGAGCAGTTCTTC
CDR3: CASSDYWEGDNEQFF

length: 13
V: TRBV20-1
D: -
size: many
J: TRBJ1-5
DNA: TGCAGTGCTAGACCAGGGTACAATCAGCCCCAGCATTTT
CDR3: CSARPGYNQPQHF

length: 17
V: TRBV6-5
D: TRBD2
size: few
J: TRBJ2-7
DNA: TGTGCCAGCAGTTACTCGGCCCGGGGAGGGCAACACTACGAGCAGTACTTC
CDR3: CASSYSARGGQHYEQYF

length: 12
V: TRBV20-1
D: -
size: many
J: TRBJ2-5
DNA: TGCAGTGCCCCTAGGGGGCAAGAGACCCAGTACTTC
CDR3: CSAPRGQETQYF

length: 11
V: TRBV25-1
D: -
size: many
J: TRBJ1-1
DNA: TGTGCCAGCAGCCGGAACACTGAAGCTTTCTTT
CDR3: CASSRNTEAFF

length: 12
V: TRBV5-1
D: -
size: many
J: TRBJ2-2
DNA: TGCGCCAGCAGCCAAAACACCGGGGAGCTGTTTTTT
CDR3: CASSQNTGELFF

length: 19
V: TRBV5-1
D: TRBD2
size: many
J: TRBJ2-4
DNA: TGCGCCAGCAGCCCCCTGGCGGGGGGCGTGAAGTCAGCCAAAAACATTCAGTACTTC
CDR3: CASSPLAGGVKSAKNIQYF

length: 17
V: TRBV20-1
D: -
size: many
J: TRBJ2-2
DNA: TGCAGTGCTAGAGATACGAGAGCCGGACAGAACACCGGGGAGCTGTTTTTT
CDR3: CSARDTRAGQNTGELFF

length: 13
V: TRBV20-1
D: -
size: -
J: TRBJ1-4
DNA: TGCAGTGCGGTAGGGCGCCACCTGGGAAAACTGTTTTTT
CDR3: CSAVGRHLGKLFF

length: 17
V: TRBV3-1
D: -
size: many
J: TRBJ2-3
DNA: TGTGCCAGCAGCCCACTTCTAGGGCCGACTAGCACAGATACGCAGTATTTT
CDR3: CASSPLLGPTSTDTQYF

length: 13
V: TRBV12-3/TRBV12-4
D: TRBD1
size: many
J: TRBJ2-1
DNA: TGTGCCAGCAGTCCGCGCCGGGACAGGGGGGAGTTCTTC
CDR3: CASSPRRDRGEFF

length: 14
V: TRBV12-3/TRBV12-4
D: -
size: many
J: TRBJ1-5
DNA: TGTGCCAGCAGGAGGGTCGGGAAAGGGCAGCCCCAGCATTTT
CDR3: CASRRVGKGQPQHF

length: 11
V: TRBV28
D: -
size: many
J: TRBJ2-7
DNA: TGTGCCATCCGGGACGACTACGAGCAGTACTTC
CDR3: CAIRDDYEQYF

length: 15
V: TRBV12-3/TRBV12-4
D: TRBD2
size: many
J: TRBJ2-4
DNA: TGTGCCAGCAGTTTAGGGGGATCTAGCGGGAGGGCCCGGTACTTC
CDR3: CASSLGGSSGRARYF

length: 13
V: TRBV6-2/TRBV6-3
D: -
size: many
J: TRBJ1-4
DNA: TGTGCCAGCAGTTACGCCGAAAATGAAAAACTGTTTTTT
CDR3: CASSYAENEKLFF

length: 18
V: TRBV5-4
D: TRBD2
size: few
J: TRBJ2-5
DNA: TGTGCCAGCACCTGGCTGAGCGGGAGGGCTTTAATGGGGGAGACCCAGTACTTC
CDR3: CASTWLSGRALMGETQYF

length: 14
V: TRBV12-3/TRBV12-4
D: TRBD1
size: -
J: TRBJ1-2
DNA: TGTGCCAGCAGTTTGGAAGGCGGACAGGGGGCGCGTACCTTC
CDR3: CASSLEGGQGARTF

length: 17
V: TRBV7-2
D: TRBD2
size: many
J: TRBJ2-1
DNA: TGTGCCAGCAGCTTAGCGTTGCGGGGCTGGGGAGGGAATGAGCAGTTCTTC
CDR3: CASSLALRGWGGNEQFF

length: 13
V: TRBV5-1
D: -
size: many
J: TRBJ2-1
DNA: TGCGCCAGCAGCTGGGGGAGTGAGAATGAGCAGTTCTTC
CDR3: CASSWGSENEQFF

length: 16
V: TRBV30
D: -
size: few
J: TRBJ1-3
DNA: TGTGCCTGGACCCTACAGGACAGAAGCTCTGGAAACACCATATATTTT
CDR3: CAWTLQDRSSGNTIYF

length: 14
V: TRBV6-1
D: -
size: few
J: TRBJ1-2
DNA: TGTGCCAGCAGTAGGGACGGATCTAACTATGGCTACACCTTC
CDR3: CASSRDGSNYGYTF

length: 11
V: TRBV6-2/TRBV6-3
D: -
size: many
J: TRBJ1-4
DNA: TGTGCCAGCAGTTACGCCGAAAAACTGTTTTTT
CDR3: CASSYAEKLFF

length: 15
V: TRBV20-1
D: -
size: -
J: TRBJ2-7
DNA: TGCAGTGCTAGCCCCTCGGGCAAGATCTCCTACGAGCAGTACTTC
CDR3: CSASPSGKISYEQYF

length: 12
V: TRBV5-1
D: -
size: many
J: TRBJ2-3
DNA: TGTGCCAGCAGCTTGCGGTTAGATACGCAGTATTTT
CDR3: CASSLRLDTQYF

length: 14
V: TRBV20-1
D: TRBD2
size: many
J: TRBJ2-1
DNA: TGCAGTGCACTCCCGGGACTAGCCAACAATGAGCAGTTCTTC
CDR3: CSALPGLANNEQFF

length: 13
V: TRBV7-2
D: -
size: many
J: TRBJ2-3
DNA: TGTGCCAGCAGCGTCCGGGGCACAGATACGCAGTATTTT
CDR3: CASSVRGTDTQYF

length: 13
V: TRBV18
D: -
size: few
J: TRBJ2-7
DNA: TGTGCCAGTTCGGGAATCGACCCCTCCGAGCAGTACTTC
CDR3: CASSGIDPSEQYF

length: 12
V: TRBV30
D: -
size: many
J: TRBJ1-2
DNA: TGTGCCTGGAGCGCTACAGTCTATGGCTACACCTTC
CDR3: CAWSATVYGYTF

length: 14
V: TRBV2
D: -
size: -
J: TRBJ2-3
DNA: TGTGCCAGCAAACCCGATAGCGGTACAGATACGCAGTATTTT
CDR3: CASKPDSGTDTQYF

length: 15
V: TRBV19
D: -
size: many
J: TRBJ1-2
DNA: TGTGCCAGTAGTATAGCGCTCGTTCCAAACTATGGCTACACCTTC
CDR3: CASSIALVPNYGYTF

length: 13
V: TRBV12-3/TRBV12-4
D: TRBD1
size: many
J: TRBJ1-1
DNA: TGTGCCAGCAGCCGTGGACAGGGGGCTGAAGCTTTCTTT
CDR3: CASSRGQGAEAFF

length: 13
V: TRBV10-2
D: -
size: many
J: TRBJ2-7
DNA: TGCGCCAGCACGGCGGGGAGCTACTACGAGCAGTACTTC
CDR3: CASTAGSYYEQYF

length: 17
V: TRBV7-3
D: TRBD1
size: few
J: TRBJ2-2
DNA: TGTGCCAGCAGCCAGGACCGGGACAGGGGGAACACCGGGGAGCTGTTTTTT
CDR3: CASSQDRDRGNTGELFF

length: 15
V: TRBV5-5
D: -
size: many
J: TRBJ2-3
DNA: TGTGCCAGCAGCCGTCGTGCTAGCAGCACAGATACGCAGTATTTT
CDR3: CASSRRASSTDTQYF

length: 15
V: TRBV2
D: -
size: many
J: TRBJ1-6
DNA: TGTGCCACCAGCGGAAAACCCGGGGCGGGTTCACCCCTCCACTTT
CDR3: CATSGKPGAGSPLHF

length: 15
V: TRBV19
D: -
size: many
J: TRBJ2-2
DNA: TGTGCGAGTAAGCCACTAGGGGGAAACACCGGGGAGCTGTTTTTT
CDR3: CASKPLGGNTGELFF

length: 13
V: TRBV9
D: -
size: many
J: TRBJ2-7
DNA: TGTGCCAGCAGCTATATATCGGGGGACGAGCAGTACTTC
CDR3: CASSYISGDEQYF

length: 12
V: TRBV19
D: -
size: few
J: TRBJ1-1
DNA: TGTGCCAGTAGGGACTCCAACACTGAAGCTTTCTTT
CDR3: CASRDSNTEAFF

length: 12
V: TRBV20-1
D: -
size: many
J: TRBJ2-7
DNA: TGCAGTGCCCCCGGGCCCACTCGCGAGCAGTACTTC
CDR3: CSAPGPTREQYF

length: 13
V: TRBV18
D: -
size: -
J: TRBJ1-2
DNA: TGTGCCAGCTCACCACGGCAAGTCTATGGCTACACCTTC
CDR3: CASSPRQVYGYTF

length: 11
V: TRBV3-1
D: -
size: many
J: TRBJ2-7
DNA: TGTGCCAGCAGCGACTACTACGAGCAGTACTTC
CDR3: CASSDYYEQYF

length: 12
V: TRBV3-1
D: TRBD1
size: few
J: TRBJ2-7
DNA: TGTGCCAGCAGCCAGCTGGGACAGGGTCAGTACTTC
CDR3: CASSQLGQGQYF

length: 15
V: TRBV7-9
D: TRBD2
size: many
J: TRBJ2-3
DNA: TGTGCCAGCAGCTTAGGTGCGGGAGTTACAGATACGCAGTATTTT
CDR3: CASSLGAGVTDTQYF

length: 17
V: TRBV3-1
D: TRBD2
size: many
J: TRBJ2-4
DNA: TGTGCCAGCAGCCTCATAACTAGCGGGAGGGCCGGGAACATTCAGTACTTC
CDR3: CASSLITSGRAGNIQYF

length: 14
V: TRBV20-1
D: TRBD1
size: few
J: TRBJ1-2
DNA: TGCAGTGCCCAGGGGGGCGCGTTAATCTATGGCTACACCTTC
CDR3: CSAQGGALIYGYTF

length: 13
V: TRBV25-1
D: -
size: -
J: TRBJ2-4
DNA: TGTGCCAGCTCCCTAGGAGCCAAAAACATTCAGTACTTC
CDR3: CASSLGAKNIQYF

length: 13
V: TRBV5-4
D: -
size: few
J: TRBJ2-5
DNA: TGTGCCAGCAAGCGGGTACCTCAAGAGACCCAGTACTTC
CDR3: CASKRVPQETQYF

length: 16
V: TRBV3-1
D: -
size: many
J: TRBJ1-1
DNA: TGTGCCAGCAGCCTAAGCGAGAGCGTTCGCAACACTGAAGCTTTCTTT
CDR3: CASSLSESVRNTEAFF

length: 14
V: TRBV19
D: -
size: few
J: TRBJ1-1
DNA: TGTGCCAGTAGACTCGGACAGCGGAACACTGAAGCTTTCTTT
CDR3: CASRLGQRNTEAFF

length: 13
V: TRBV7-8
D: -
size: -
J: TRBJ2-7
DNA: TGTGCCAGCAGCTTAGACAGGGCTGGCGAGCAGTACTTC
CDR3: CASSLDRAGEQYF

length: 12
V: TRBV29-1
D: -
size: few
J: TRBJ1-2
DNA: TGCAGCGTTGCTATAACCCGGCGTGGCTACACCTTC
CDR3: CSVAITRRGYTF

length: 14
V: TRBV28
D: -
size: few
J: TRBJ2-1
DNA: TGTGCCAGCAGGCGCCCCGGGGCGGTGAATGAGCAGTTCTTC
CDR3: CASRRPGAVNEQFF